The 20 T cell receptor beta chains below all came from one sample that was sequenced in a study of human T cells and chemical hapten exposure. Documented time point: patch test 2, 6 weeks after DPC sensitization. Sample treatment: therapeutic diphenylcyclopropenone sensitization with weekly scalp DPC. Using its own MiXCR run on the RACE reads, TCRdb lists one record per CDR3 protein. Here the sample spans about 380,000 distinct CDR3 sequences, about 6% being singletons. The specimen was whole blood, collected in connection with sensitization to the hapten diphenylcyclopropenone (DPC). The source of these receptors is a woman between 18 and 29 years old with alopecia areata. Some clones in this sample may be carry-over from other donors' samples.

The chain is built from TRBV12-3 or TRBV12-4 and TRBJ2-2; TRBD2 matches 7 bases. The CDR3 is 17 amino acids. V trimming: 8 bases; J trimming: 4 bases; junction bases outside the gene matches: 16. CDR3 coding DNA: TGTGCCAGCGCGCCGCCGGGCGGGGGATTGGGCACCGGGGAGCTGTTTTTT. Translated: CASAPPGGGLGTGELFF.

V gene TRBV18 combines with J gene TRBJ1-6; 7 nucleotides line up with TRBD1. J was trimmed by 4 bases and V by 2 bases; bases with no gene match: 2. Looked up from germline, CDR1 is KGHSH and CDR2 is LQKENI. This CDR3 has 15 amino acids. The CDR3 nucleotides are TGTGCCAGCTCACCAGGACAGGATTATAATTCACCCCTCCACTTT. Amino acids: CASSPGQDYNSPLHF.

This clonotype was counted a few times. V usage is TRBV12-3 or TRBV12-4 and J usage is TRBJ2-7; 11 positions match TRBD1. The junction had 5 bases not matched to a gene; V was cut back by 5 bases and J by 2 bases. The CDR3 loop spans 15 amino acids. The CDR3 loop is CASSPMGQGAYEQYF. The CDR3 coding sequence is TGTGCCAGCAGTCCGATGGGACAGGGGGCCTACGAGCAGTACTTC.

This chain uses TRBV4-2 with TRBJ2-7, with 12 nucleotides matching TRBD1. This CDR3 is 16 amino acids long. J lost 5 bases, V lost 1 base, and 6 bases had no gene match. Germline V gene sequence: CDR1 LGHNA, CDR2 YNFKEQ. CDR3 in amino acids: CASSQGSGTGGDEQYF. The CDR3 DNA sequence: TGTGCCAGCAGCCAAGGGTCCGGGACAGGGGGCGACGAGCAGTACTTC.

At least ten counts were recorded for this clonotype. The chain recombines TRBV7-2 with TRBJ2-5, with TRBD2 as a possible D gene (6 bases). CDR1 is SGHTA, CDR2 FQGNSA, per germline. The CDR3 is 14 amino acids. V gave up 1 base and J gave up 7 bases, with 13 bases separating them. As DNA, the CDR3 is TGTGCCAGCAGCTTAGGGGGGGACCAGAGGACCCAGTACTTC. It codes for CASSLGGDQRTQYF.

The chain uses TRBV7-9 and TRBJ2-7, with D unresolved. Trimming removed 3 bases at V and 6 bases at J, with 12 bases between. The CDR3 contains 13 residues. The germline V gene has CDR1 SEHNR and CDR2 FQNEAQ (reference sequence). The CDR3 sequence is CASSLNTSPEQYF. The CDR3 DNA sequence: TGTGCCAGCAGCTTGAATACGTCTCCCGAGCAGTACTTC.

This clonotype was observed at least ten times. CDR3 nucleotides: TGTGCCAGCAGCCAAGATAGAGGGACCGGAGCTTTCTTT. Protein: CASSQDRGTGAFF. The chain uses TRBV14 and TRBJ1-1; TRBD1 might be the D (5 bases). With 0 bases removed from V and 10 bases from J, the gap between germline ends came to 12 bases. Per the germline V gene, CDR1 is SGHDN and CDR2 is FVKESK. CDR3 length: 13 residues.

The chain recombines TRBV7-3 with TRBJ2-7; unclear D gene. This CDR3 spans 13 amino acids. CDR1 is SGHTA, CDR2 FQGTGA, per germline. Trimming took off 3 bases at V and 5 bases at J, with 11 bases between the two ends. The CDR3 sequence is CASSLNDRDEQYF. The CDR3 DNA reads TGTGCCAGCAGCTTGAACGACCGGGACGAGCAGTACTTC.

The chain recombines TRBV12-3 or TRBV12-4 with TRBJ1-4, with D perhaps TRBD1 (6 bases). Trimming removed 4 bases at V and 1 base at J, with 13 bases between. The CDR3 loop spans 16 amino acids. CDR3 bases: TGTGCCAGCAGTTACAGGGAGTTAGGAACTAATGAAAAACTGTTTTTT. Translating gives CASSYRELGTNEKLFF.

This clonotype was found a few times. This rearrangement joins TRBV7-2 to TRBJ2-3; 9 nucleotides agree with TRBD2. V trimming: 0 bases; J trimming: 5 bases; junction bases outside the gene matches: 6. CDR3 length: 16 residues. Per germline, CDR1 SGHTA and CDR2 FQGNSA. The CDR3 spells CASSLAGSGGGDTQYF. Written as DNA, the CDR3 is TGTGCCAGCAGCTTAGCGGGTAGCGGGGGTGGAGATACGCAGTATTTT.

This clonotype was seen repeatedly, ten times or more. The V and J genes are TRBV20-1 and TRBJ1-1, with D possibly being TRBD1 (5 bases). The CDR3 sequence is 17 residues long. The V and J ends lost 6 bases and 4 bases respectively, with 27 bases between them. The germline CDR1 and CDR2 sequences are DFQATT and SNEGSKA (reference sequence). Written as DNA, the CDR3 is TGCAGTGCACAGAATTCCGGGGGACCTCTCTATGGCACTGAAGCTTTCTTT. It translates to CSAQNSGGPLYGTEAFF.

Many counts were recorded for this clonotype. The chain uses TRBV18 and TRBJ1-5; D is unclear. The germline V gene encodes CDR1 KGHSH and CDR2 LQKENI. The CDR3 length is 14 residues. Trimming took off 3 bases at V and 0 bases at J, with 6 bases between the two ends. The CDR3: CASSPGDSNQPQHF. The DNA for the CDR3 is TGTGCCAGCTCACCGGGCGATAGCAATCAGCCCCAGCATTTT.

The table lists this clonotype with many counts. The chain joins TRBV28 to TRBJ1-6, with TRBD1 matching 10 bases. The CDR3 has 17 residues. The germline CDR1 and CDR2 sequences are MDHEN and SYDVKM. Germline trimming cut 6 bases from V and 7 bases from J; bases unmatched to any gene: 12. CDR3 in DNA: TGTGCCAGCAGGGGACCGGGACAGGGGCGGCGGAATTCACCCCTCCACTTT. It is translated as CASRGPGQGRRNSPLHF.

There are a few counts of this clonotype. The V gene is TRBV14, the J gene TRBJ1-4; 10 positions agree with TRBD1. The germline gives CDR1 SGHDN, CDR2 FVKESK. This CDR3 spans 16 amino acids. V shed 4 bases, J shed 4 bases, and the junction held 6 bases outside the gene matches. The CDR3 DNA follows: TGTGCCAGCAGCCCGTGGACAGGGGGTTATAATGAAAAACTGTTTTTT. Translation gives CASSPWTGGYNEKLFF.

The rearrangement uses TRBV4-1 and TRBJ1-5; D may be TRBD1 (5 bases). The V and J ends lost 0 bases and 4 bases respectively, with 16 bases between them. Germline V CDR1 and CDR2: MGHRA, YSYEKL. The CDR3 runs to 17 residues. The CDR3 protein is CASSQDGDGRPNQPQHF. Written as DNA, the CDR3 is TGCGCCAGCAGCCAAGATGGGGACGGCAGGCCTAATCAGCCCCAGCATTTT.

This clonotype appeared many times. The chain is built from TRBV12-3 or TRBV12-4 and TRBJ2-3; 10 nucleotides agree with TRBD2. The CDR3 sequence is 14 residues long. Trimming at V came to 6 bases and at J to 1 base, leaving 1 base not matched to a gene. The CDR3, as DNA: TGTGCCAGCAGCACTAGCGGGGGCACAGATACGCAGTATTTT. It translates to CASSTSGGTDTQYF.

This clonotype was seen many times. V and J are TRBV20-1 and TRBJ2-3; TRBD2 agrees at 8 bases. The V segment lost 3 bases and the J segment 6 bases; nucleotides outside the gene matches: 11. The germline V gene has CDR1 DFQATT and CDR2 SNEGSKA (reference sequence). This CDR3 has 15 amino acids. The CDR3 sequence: CSARRSAGGVDTQYF. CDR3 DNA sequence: TGCAGTGCTAGGAGGTCCGCGGGGGGCGTGGATACGCAGTATTTT.

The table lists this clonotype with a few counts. The CDR3 reads CASSRLTGNSPLHF. CDR3 DNA sequence: TGCGCCAGCAGCCGCCTGACAGGAAATTCACCCCTCCACTTT. The chain joins TRBV4-3 to TRBJ1-6; D is perhaps TRBD1 (6 bases). This CDR3 is 14 amino acids long. V shed 4 bases and J shed 7 bases, with 11 bases lying between them. CDR1 LGHNA and CDR2 YSLEER come from the germline V gene.

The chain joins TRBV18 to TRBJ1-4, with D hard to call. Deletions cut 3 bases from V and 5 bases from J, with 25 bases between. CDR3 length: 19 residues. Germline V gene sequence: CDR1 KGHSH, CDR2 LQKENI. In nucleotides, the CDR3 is TGTGCCAGCTCACCCGCTGGGCCACAAGGAACTGGTCTCAATGAAAAACTGTTTTTT. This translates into CASSPAGPQGTGLNEKLFF.

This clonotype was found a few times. In DNA, the CDR3 is TGTGCCAGCAGTTTATCCCCCGAGGATACGCAGTATTTT. This codes for CASSLSPEDTQYF. The chain links TRBV27 to TRBJ2-3, with unresolved D. The V gene's germline CDR1 is MNHEY and CDR2 SMNVEV (reference sequence). CDR3 length: 13 amino acids. V was shortened by 0 bases and J by 6 bases, with 7 bases between the two germline ends.